A single sample gave rise to the 29 T cell receptor beta chains below, sequenced in a study of blood T cells in healthy people across ages. Primers used in a second PCR of about 6 to 11 cycles were a sample-barcoded 5' primer and a J-beta primer mix. TCRdb processed the 5' RACE reads anew with MiXCR; each CDR3 protein has one entry. The data contain approximately 1.5 million distinct CDR3 sequences, approximately 43% of them seen just once; the ten biggest clones take up less than 5%. Sequencing was done on a sample of blood. These receptor sequences come from a woman aged 18-30 years in good health.

The V gene is TRBV20-1, the J gene TRBJ2-7, with D perhaps assigned TRBD1 or TRBD2 (5 bases each). The CDR3 is 14 amino acids. V was shortened by 2 bases and J by 5 bases, with 16 bases between the two germline ends. Looked up from germline, CDR1 is DFQATT and CDR2 is SNEGSKA (reference sequence). The CDR3 DNA is TGCAGTGCTAGATGGAATTTGGGGACCGACGAGCAGTACTTC. The encoded protein is CSARWNLGTDEQYF.

This clonotype appeared a few times. The J gene is TRBJ1-2, the V gene TRBV6-5; 7 bases agree with TRBD1. Germline CDR1 is MNHEY and CDR2 is SVGAGI. This CDR3 contains 16 residues. V trimming: 4 bases; J trimming: 8 bases; junction bases outside the gene matches: 16. The CDR3 DNA reads as TGTGCCAGCAGTTTCATTAATCCCCATACAGGGGTGGGCTACACCTTC. It specifies CASSFINPHTGVGYTF.

The CDR3 bases are TGCAGTGCTTTCCCCCGGACTAGCGGGATTTGGACCCAGTACTTC. Residues: CSAFPRTSGIWTQYF. The chain couples TRBV20-1 to TRBJ2-7; 12 nucleotides agree with TRBD2. The better agreement between TRBJ2-5 and the DNA end casts doubt on the J call. This CDR3 is 15 amino acids long. From germline, CDR1 is DFQATT and CDR2 SNEGSKA (reference sequence).

This clonotype was seen only a few times. The chain has TRBV7-2 and TRBJ1-2; 9 bases are shared with TRBD1. V lost 5 bases and J lost 3; bases outside the gene matches: 19. The CDR3 has 19 residues. From germline, CDR1 is SGHTA and CDR2 FQGNSA. The CDR3 region has the DNA TGTGCCAGCAGCCCCCAGACAGGGGGACTCGGTCAGGGTCACTATGGCTACACCTTC. Its translation: CASSPQTGGLGQGHYGYTF.

The chain carries TRBV29-1 and TRBJ1-2, with D possibly TRBD1 on 5 matching bases. Germline loops: CDR1 SQVTM, CDR2 ANQGSEA. This CDR3 spans 15 amino acids. Trimming left V 0 bases short and J 1 base short, with 12 bases between. CDR3 protein: CSVEDHVRGNYGYTF. The CDR3 nucleotides read TGCAGCGTTGAAGATCATGTTAGGGGTAACTATGGCTACACCTTC.

V is TRBV12-3 or TRBV12-4 and J is TRBJ2-7; no clear D. The V gene lost 3 bases and the J gene lost 4 bases, with 13 bases spanning the gap. The CDR3 runs to 14 residues. DNA for the CDR3: TGTGCCAGCAGTTTTAGGTGGGCGATTTACGAGCAGTACTTC. Protein product: CASSFRWAIYEQYF.

This sequence joins TRBV29-1 and TRBJ1-1; TRBD1 is a possible D gene (5 bases). Germline V gene lookup returns CDR1 SQVTM and CDR2 ANQGSEA. The V end was cut by 3 bases, the J end by 6 bases, with 14 bases between. There are 13 residues in the CDR3. The CDR3 reads CSVDMGGKSEAFF. The CDR3 region has the DNA TGCAGCGTTGACATGGGGGGTAAGTCTGAAGCTTTCTTT.

This clonotype appeared a few times. The chain has TRBV6-5 and TRBJ2-3, with D possibly TRBD2 on 6 matching bases. Germline CDR1 reads MNHEY; CDR2 reads SVGAGI. The CDR3 runs 16 residues. V lost 2 bases, J lost 0 bases, and 12 bases lay in between. The CDR3 region is CASSYLARSSTDTQYF. In DNA, the CDR3 is TGTGCCAGCAGTTACCTAGCGAGATCTAGCACAGATACGCAGTATTTT.

In this sample, this clonotype turned up a few times. The chain has TRBV3-1 and TRBJ2-1; D gene ambiguous. The V end lost 3 bases, the J end lost 6 bases, and 6 bases lay between the germline ends. The V gene's germline CDR1 is LGHDT and CDR2 YNNKEL (reference sequence). This CDR3 region has 12 residues. The CDR3 here is CASSHARNEQFF. The CDR3 DNA sequence: TGTGCCAGCAGCCATGCTCGCAATGAGCAGTTCTTC.

This clonotype was picked up many times. V usage is TRBV4-3 and J usage is TRBJ2-3; 14 bases match TRBD2. In germline, CDR1 is LGHNA, CDR2 YSLEER. Trimming took 2 bases from V and 5 from J; bases not matched to a gene: 9. The CDR3 runs to 18 residues. CDR3: CASSQTAPGLAGEDTQYF. The CDR3 nucleotides are TGCGCCAGCAGCCAAACGGCCCCGGGACTAGCGGGAGAAGATACGCAGTATTTT.

This clonotype was found a few times. The genes are TRBV4-2 and TRBJ2-7, with no clear D. This CDR3 has 14 residues. In germline, CDR1 is LGHNA, CDR2 YNFKEQ. V lost 1 base, J lost 1 base, and 8 bases lay in between. DNA of the CDR3: TGTGCCAGCAGCCAAGGGTACGGATCCTACGAGCAGTACTTC. Protein sequence: CASSQGYGSYEQYF.

This clonotype was counted only a few times. The chain combines TRBV11-2 with TRBJ2-1, with D maybe TRBD2 (6 bases). V lost 1 base and J 6 bases, leaving 13 bases between the germline ends. Germline V gene lookup returns CDR1 SGHAT and CDR2 FQNNGV. This CDR3 contains 15 residues. The CDR3 nucleotides are TGTGCCAGCAGCTTAGTGCTGCGGGAAACCAATGAGCAGTTCTTC. The encoded protein is CASSLVLRETNEQFF.

This clonotype occurred a few times. The chain couples TRBV7-2 to TRBJ1-6; 7 nucleotides agree with TRBD1. From germline, CDR1 is SGHTA and CDR2 FQGNSA. The CDR3 extends over 14 amino acids. J gave up 6 bases and V 6 bases, and 5 bases lay outside the gene matches. CDR3 bases: TGTGCCAGCAGGCTAGGACAGGCTAATTCACCCCTCCACTTT. Its protein is CASRLGQANSPLHF.

This clonotype was counted between two and nine times. The chain couples TRBV20-1 to TRBJ1-2; D not certain. Between the trimmed V and J ends, which lost 3 bases and 4 bases, there was a span of 15 bases. Germline CDR1 DFQATT, CDR2 SNEGSKA (reference sequence). The CDR3 is 14 residues long. CDR3: CSARVGVGGYGYTF. Here the CDR3 DNA reads TGCAGTGCTAGGGTCGGGGTCGGCGGCTATGGCTACACCTTC.

With regard to this clonotype: A junction boundary mismatches the germline segment, possibly from a read error. The J gene is TRBJ1-1, the V gene TRBV12-3 or TRBV12-4, with D tentatively TRBD1 (5 bases). This CDR3 comprises 15 residues. In nucleotides, the CDR3 is TGTGCCAGCATTTTACCAGGGATCGGGGCCACTGAAGCTTTCTTT. This gives the protein CASILPGIGATEAFF.

This rearrangement joins TRBV2 to TRBJ1-5; 8 nucleotides agree with TRBD1. The CDR3 has 14 amino acids. Unmatched junction bases numbered 7, after V lost 3 bases and J lost 9 bases. Germline V gene data show CDR1 as SNHLY and CDR2 as FYNNEI. DNA for the CDR3: TGTGCCAGCAGTGATTCTACAGGGGGTTGGCCCCAGCATTTT. Translating it yields CASSDSTGGWPQHF.

The count of this clonotype is one. This CDR3 reads CASSPTVADNSGNTIYF. The CDR3 DNA is TGTGCCAGCAGCCCCACAGTCGCGGACAACTCTGGAAACACCATATATTTT. V and J are TRBV9 and TRBJ1-3; D perhaps matches TRBD1 (5 bases). With 4 bases removed from V and 0 bases from J, the gap between germline ends came to 17 bases. Germline lookup yields CDR1 SGDLS and CDR2 YYNGEE. The CDR3 is 17 residues long.

The rearrangement joins TRBV20-1 to TRBJ2-1; a weak D match, TRBD1 (5 bases). Germline V lookup: CDR1 DFQATT, CDR2 SNEGSKA (reference sequence). Trimming pared 7 bases from V and 1 base from J, leaving 11 bases between. CDR3 length: 13 amino acids. DNA for the CDR3: TGCAGTGTTTCCCAGGGTTCCTACAATGAGCAGTTCTTC. Amino acid sequence: CSVSQGSYNEQFF.

The V gene is TRBV12-3 or TRBV12-4, the J gene TRBJ2-5; the D gene could be TRBD1 or TRBD2 (5 bases each). The length of the CDR3 is 15 residues. V was pared by 3 bases and J by 11 bases, with 22 bases between. CDR3 in amino acids: CASSFEGSSYNEQYF. DNA for the CDR3: TGTGCCAGCAGTTTTGAGGGGAGCTCCTACAATGAGCAGTACTTC.

This clonotype was seen more than once but under ten times. This sequence joins TRBV10-3 and TRBJ2-7; D gene uncertain. CDR3 length equals 15 residues. The V gene's germline CDR1 is ENHRY and CDR2 SYGVKD. V lost 8 bases and J 4 bases, leaving 21 bases between the germline ends. The DNA for the CDR3 is TGTGCCATCTCCCCCCATTATGAAGCAACTTACGAGCAGTACTTC. Encoded protein: CAISPHYEATYEQYF.

The chain links TRBV6-2 or TRBV6-3 to TRBJ2-1; possible D gene TRBD2, 6 bases. The CDR3 contains 14 residues. V was clipped by 11 bases and J by 7 bases, with 21 bases between them. The V gene's germline CDR1 is MNHEY and CDR2 SVGEGT. The CDR3 region has the DNA TGTGCCTCACTCATCGATGGGAGGAGTAATGAGCAGTTCTTC. Its protein is CASLIDGRSNEQFF.

V usage is TRBV19 and J usage is TRBJ1-5; no reliable D call. CDR3 size: 12 residues. V lost 9 bases, J lost 6 bases, and 12 bases lay in between. Germline V CDR1 and CDR2: LNHDA, SQIVND (reference sequence). The CDR3 coding sequence is TGTGCCAGCAGCATCGGGTCTCAGCCCCAGCATTTT. Protein product: CASSIGSQPQHF.

The chain carries TRBV4-2 and TRBJ2-1, with TRBD2 matching 9 bases. The germline CDR1 and CDR2 sequences are LGHNA and YNFKEQ. V trimming: 5 bases; J trimming: 2 bases; junction bases outside the gene matches: 4. CDR3 length equals 15 residues. The CDR3 sequence is CASSISGGTYNEQFF. CDR3 sequence (DNA): TGTGCCAGCAGCATTAGCGGGGGAACCTACAATGAGCAGTTCTTC.

This clonotype turned up a few times. This rearrangement joins TRBV20-1 to TRBJ1-1; a weak D match, TRBD1 (6 bases). With 6 bases removed from V and 3 bases from J, the gap between germline ends came to 11 bases. The germline gives CDR1 DFQATT, CDR2 SNEGSKA (reference sequence). CDR3 length: 12 residues. For the CDR3, the DNA is TGCAGTGCGTTGGAGGGGGACACTGAAGCTTTCTTT. Protein: CSALEGDTEAFF.

In the case of this clonotype: A much larger clone lies one base from this, so it may be a read error. In DNA, the CDR3 is TGTGCCAGCAGTGCCATCATTGGATCTTGGGCTGAAGCTTTCTTT. Its protein product is CASSAIIGSWAEAFF. This chain uses TRBV12-3 or TRBV12-4 with TRBJ1-1; D is unclear. Trimming cost V 5 bases and J 6 bases, with 19 bases left between them. The CDR3 is made up of 15 amino acids.

This clonotype was counted a few times. The chain couples TRBV28 to TRBJ2-1; D is undetermined. Germline CDR1 and CDR2: MDHEN and SYDVKM. The CDR3 has 14 amino acids. V was cut by 1 base and J by 3 bases, with 7 bases left in between. The CDR3 DNA is TGTGCCAGCAGTTTATTGGGCAACTACAATGAGCAGTTCTTC. It codes for CASSLLGNYNEQFF.

V usage is TRBV3-1 and J usage is TRBJ2-4; 8 nucleotides align to TRBD2. The germline V gene has CDR1 LGHDT and CDR2 YNNKEL (reference sequence). V trimming: 4 bases; J trimming: 8 bases; junction bases outside the gene matches: 7. The CDR3 totals 14 residues. CDR3 in DNA: TGTGCCAGCAGCCCGTCGGGGACTAGGGACATTCAGTACTTC. This sequence encodes CASSPSGTRDIQYF.

This clonotype was recorded many times. The rearrangement links TRBV9 to TRBJ2-1; D is uncertain. V was clipped by 0 bases and J by 2 bases, with 15 bases between them. This CDR3 has 17 amino acids. Germline assignment: CDR1 SGDLS and CDR2 YYNGEE. The CDR3 DNA sequence: TGTGCCAGCAGCGTAGAGGTCATAGTACACGCCTACAATGAGCAGTTCTTC. Translating gives CASSVEVIVHAYNEQFF.

J is TRBJ1-1 and V is TRBV6-1; no reliable D call. The germline CDR1 and CDR2 sequences are MNHNS and SASEGT. CDR3 length: 14 amino acids. The V end lost 6 bases, the J end lost 1 base, and 12 bases lay between the germline ends. The CDR3 here is CASSHDGGNTEAFF. CDR3 DNA sequence: TGTGCCAGCAGCCACGACGGAGGGAACACTGAAGCTTTCTTT.